This TCR beta chain was retrieved from a study of a mutant IDH1 vaccine in newly diagnosed glioma. Study in general: Following radiotherapy alone, or alongside temozolomide cycles, vaccination was started after an interval of 4-6 weeks. Previous care, which was radiotherapy, temozolomide, or both, most often involved both. Mean patient age was around 40 years; about 60% were male and around 40% female.

Time point given: week 11, during vaccination. The content of each vaccine dose was 300 ug of mutant IDH1 20-mer peptide, and topical imiquimod accompanied it. CDR3 length equals 15 residues. Deletions cut 3 bases from V and 0 bases from J, with 12 bases between. CDR1 is SGHVS, CDR2 FQNEAQ, per germline. The data were produced by immunoSEQ multiplex PCR, yet TCRdb's version contains in-frame clones alone and is incomplete. This sample has 57,000 or so clones, with less than 85% found just once. A word on this clone: No antigen is known for it.

This TCR came from a man in his thirties or forties with glioma. Here the sequenced sample was PBMCs, taken from a glioma patient whose treatment included an IDH1 peptide vaccine. This chain uses TRBV7-8 with TRBJ2-7, with D possibly matching TRBD2 (5 bases). CDR3 loop: CASSFGRRSSYEQYF. The DNA of the CDR3 is TGTGCCAGCAGCTTTGGGCGGAGGAGCTCCTACGAGCAGTACTTC.